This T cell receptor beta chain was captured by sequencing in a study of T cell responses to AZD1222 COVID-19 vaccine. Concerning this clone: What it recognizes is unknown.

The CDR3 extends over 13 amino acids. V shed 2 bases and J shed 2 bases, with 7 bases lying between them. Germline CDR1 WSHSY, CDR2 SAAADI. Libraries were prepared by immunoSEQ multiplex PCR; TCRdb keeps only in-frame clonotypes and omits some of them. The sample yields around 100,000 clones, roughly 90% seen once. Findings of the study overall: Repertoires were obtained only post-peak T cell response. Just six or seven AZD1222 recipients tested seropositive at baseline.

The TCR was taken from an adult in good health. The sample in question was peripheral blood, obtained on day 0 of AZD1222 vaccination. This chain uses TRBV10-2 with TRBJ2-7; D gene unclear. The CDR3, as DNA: TGCGCCAGCAGTGAGATGTCAGCCTACGAGCAGTACTTC. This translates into CASSEMSAYEQYF.